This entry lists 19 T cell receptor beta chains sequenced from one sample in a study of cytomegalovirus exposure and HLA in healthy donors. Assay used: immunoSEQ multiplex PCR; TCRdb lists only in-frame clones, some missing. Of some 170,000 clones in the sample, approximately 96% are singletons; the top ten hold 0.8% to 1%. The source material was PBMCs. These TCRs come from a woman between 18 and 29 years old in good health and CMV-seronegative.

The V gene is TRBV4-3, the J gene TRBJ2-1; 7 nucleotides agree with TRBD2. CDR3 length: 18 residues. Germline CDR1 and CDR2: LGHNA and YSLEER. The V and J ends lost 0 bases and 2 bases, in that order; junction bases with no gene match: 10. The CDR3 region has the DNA TGCGCCAGCAGCCAAGATTCGCTAGCGGATTTCCCCTACAATGAGCAGTTCTTC. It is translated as CASSQDSLADFPYNEQFF.

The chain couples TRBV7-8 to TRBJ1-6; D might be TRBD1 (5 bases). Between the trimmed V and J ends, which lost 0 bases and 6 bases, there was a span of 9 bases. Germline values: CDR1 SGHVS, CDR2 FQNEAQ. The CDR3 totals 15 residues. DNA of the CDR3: TGTGCCAGCAGCTTAGCGGCAGGGCGTAATTCACCCCTCCACTTT. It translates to CASSLAAGRNSPLHF.

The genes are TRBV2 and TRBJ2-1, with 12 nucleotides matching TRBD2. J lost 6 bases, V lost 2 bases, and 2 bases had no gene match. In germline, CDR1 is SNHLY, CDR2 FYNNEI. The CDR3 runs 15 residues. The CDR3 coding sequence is TGTGCCAGCAGTGAACTAGCGGGGGGGCTCAATGAGCAGTTCTTC. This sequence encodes CASSELAGGLNEQFF.

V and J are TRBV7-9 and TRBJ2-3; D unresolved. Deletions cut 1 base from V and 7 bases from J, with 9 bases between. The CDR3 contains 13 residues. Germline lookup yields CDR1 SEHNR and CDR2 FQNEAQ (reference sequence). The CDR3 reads CASSLVVQNTQYF. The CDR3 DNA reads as TGTGCCAGCAGCTTAGTGGTGCAGAATACGCAGTATTTT.

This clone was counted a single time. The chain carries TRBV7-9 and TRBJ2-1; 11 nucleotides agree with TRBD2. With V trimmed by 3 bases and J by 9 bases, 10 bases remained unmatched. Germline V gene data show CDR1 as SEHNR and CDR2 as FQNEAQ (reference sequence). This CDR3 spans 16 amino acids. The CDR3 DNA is TGTGCCAGCAGCTTTTTGGGGACTAGCGGTATCAGTGAGCAGTTCTTC. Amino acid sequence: CASSFLGTSGISEQFF.

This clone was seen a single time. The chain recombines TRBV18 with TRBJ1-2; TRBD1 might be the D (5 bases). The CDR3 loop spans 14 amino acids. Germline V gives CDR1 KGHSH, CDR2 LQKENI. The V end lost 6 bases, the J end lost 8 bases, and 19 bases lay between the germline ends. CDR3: CASSGLKQVSGYTF. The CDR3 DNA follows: TGTGCCAGCTCGGGACTGAAACAGGTTTCAGGCTACACCTTC.

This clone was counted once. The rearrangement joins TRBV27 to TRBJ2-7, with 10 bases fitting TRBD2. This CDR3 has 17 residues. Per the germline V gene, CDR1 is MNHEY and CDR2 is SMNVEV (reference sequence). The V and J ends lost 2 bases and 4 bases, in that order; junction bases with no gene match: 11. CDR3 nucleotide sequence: TGTGCCAGCAGTTTAAGCGGGGGGGCCTATCCCCGTTACGAGCAGTACTTC. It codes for CASSLSGGAYPRYEQYF.

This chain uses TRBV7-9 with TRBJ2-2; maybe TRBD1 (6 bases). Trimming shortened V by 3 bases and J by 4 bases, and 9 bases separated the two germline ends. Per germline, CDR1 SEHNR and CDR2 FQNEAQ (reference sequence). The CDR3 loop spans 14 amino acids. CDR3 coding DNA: TGTGCCAGCAGCTTTACAGGGTCCACCGGGGAGCTGTTTTTT. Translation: CASSFTGSTGELFF.

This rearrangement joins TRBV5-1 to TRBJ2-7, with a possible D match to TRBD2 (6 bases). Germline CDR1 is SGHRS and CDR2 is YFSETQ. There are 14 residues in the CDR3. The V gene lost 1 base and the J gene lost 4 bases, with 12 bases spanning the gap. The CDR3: CASSLTVGRYEQYF. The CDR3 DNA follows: TGCGCCAGCAGCTTGACTGTTGGGAGGTACGAGCAGTACTTC.

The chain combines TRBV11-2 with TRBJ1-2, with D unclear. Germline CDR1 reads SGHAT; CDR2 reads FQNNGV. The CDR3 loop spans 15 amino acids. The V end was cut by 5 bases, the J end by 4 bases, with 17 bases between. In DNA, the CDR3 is TGTGCCAGCAGCCCGTCGGGAGGCAACTTCTATGGCTACACCTTC. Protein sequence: CASSPSGGNFYGYTF.

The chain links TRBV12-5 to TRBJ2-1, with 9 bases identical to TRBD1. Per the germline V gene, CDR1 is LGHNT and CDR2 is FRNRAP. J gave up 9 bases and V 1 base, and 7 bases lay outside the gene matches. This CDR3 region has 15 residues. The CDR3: CASGLGGTGGVEQFF. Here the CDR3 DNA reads TGTGCTAGTGGTTTGGGCGGCACAGGGGGCGTTGAGCAGTTCTTC.

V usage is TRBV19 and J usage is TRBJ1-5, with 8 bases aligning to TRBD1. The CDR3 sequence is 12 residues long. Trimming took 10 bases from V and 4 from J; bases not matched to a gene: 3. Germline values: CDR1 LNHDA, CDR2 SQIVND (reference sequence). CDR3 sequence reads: CATRQGNQPQHF. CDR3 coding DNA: TGTGCCACCCGACAGGGGAATCAGCCCCAGCATTTT.

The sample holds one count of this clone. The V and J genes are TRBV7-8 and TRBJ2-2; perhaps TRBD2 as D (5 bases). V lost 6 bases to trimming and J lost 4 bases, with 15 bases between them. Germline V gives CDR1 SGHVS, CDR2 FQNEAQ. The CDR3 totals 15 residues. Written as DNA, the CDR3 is TGTGCCAGCAGTGAAGCGGCTACCCTCACCGGGGAGCTGTTTTTT. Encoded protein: CASSEAATLTGELFF. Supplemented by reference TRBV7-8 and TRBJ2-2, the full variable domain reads GAGVSQSPRYKVAKRGQDVALRCDPISGHVSLFWYQQALGQGPEFLTYFQNEAQLDKSGLPSDRFFAERPEGSVSTLKIQRTQQEDSAVYLCASSEAATLTGELFFGEGSRLTVL.

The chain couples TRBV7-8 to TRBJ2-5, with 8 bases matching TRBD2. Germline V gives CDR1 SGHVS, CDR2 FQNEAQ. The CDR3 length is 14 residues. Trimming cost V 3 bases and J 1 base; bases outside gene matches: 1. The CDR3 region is CASSFTSGQETQYF. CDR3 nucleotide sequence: TGTGCCAGCAGCTTTACTAGCGGCCAAGAGACCCAGTACTTC.

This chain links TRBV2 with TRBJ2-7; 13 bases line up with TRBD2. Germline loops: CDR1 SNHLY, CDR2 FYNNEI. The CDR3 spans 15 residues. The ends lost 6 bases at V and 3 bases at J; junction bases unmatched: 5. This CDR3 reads CASSPGTSGDYEQYF. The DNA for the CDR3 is TGTGCCAGCAGCCCCGGGACTAGCGGGGACTACGAGCAGTACTTC.

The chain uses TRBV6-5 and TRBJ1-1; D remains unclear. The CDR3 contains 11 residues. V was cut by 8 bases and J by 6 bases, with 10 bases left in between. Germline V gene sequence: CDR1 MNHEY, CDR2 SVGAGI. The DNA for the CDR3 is TGTGCCAGCGTAATGAGGGCTGAAGCTTTCTTT. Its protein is CASVMRAEAFF.

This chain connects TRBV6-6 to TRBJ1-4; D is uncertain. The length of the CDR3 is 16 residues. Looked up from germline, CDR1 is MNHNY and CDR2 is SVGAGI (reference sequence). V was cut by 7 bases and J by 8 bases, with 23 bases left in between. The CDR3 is CASKGAPRGIWEKLFF. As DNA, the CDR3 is TGTGCCAGCAAGGGAGCACCCCGGGGAATATGGGAAAAACTGTTTTTT.

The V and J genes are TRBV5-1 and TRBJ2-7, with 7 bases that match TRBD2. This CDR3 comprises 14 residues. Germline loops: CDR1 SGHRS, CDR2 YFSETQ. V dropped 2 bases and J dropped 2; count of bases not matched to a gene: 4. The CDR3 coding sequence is TGCGCCAGCAGCTTAACCGGACTAGCCTACGAGCAGTACTTC. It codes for CASSLTGLAYEQYF.

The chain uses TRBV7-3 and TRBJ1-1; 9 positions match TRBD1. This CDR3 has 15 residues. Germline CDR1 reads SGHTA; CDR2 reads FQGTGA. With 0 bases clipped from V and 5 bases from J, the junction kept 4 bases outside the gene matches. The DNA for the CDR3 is TGTGCCAGCAGCTTAACCGAAGGGACAGGGACTGAAGCTTTCTTT. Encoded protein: CASSLTEGTGTEAFF.